This T cell receptor (beta chain) was recovered during a study of shared clonotypes between healthy human individuals. Study results and caveats: Relative to clonotypes present in all four donors, those not shared had lower generation probabilities.

Terminally differentiated effector memory CD45RA+ cells were excluded from the naive CD8 cells, which were CD45RO-negative and positively selected for CCR7. CDR1 SGDLS and CDR2 YYNGEE come from the germline V gene. V dropped 0 bases and J dropped 6 bases, with 13 bases sitting between them. This CDR3 comprises 15 residues. Clones were sequenced by immunoSEQ multiplex PCR, and TCRdb holds only the in-frame ones, with some missing. The sample lists 500,000 to 700,000 clones; around 95% were seen once. Comments on this clone: The antigen is undetermined.

The sequence was collected from a woman younger than 45 in good health. Source material: naive CD8+ T cells sorted from blood. The V gene is TRBV9, the J gene TRBJ1-5; D unresolved. The CDR3 DNA reads TGTGCCAGCAGCGTAGGGGCAGGAGGGAGTCAGCCCCAGCATTTT. Encoded protein: CASSVGAGGSQPQHF.